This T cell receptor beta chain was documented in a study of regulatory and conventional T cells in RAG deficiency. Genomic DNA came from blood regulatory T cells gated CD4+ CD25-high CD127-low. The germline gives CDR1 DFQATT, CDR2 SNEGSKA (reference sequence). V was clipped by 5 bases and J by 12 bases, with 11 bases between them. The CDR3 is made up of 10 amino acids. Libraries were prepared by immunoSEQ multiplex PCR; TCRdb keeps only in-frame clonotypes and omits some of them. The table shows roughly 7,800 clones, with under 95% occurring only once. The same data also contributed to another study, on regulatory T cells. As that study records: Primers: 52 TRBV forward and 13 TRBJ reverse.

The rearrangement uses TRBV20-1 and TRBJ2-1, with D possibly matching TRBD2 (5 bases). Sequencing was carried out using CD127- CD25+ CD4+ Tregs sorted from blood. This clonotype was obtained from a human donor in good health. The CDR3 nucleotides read TGCAGTGCTCTCAGAGGGTCGCAGTTCTTC. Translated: CSALRGSQFF.